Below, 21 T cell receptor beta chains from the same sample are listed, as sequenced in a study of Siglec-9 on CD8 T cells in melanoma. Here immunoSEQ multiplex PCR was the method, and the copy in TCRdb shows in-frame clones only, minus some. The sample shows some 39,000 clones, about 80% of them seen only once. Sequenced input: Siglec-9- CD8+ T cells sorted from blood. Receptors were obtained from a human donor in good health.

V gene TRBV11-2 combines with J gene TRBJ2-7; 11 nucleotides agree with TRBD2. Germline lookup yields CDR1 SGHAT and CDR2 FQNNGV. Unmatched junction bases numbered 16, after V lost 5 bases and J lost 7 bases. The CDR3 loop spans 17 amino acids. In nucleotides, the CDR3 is TGTGCCAGCAGCCCGAGTCGACTAGCGGGGATAGGAGAAGAGCAGTACTTC. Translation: CASSPSRLAGIGEEQYF.

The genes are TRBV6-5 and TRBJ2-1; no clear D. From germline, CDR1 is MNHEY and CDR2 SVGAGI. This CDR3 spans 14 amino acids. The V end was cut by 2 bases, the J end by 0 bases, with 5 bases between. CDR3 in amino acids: CASSYTSSYNEQFF. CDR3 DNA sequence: TGTGCCAGCAGTTACACGAGCTCCTACAATGAGCAGTTCTTC.

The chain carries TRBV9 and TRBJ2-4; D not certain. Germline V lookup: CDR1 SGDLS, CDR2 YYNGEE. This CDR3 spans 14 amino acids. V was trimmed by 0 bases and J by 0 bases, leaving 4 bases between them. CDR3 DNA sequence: TGTGCCAGCAGCGTAGTCAGAGCCAAAAACATTCAGTACTTC. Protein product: CASSVVRAKNIQYF.

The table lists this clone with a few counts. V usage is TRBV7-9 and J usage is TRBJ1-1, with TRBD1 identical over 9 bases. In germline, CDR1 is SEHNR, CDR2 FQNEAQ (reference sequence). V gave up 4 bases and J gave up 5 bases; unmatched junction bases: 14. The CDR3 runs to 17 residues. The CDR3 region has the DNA TGTGCCAGCAGCTCATTAGCGGACAGGGGTGAGGAGACTGAAGCTTTCTTT. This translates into CASSSLADRGEETEAFF.

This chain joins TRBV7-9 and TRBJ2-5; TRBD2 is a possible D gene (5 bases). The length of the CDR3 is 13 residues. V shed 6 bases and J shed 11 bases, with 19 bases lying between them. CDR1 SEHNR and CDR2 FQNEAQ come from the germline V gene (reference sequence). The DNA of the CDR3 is TGTGCCAGCAGACCCCCCTGGGGATGGGAGCAGTACTTC. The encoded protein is CASRPPWGWEQYF.

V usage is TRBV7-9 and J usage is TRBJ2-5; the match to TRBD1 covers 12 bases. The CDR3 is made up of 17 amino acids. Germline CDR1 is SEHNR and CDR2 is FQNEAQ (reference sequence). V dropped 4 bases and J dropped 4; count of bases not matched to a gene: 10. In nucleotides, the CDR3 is TGTGCCAGCAGCTCCACACGGGACAGGGGGCGCCGAGAGACCCAGTACTTC. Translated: CASSSTRDRGRRETQYF.

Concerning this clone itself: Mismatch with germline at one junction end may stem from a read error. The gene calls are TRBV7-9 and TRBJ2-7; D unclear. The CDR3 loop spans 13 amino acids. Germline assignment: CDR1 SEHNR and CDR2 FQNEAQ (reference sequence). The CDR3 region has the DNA TGTGCCGGCAGCTTAGACTTAACCTACGAGCAGTACTTC. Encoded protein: CAGSLDLTYEQYF. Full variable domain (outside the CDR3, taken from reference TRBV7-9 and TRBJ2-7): DTGVSQNPRHKITKRGQNVTFRCDPISEHNRLYWYRQTLGQGPEFLTYFQNEAQLEKSRLLSDRFSAERPKGSFSTLEIQRTEQGDSAMYLCAGSLDLTYEQYFGPGTRLTVT.

Here the CDR3 reads CARSQRDRGLNSNQPQHF. The CDR3 nucleotides read TGTGCCAGAAGCCAGCGGGACAGGGGGCTTAATAGCAATCAGCCCCAGCATTTT. This rearrangement joins TRBV5-3 to TRBJ1-5; 12 bases line up with TRBD1. TRBV5-3 is classed as an ORF, of uncertain function. The CDR3 loop spans 18 amino acids. V shed 4 bases and J 0 bases; nucleotides not matched to a gene: 8.

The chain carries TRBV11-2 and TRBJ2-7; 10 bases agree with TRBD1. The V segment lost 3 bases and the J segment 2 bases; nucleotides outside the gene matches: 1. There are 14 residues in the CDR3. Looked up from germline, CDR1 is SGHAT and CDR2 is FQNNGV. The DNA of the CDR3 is TGTGCCAGCAGCTTCGGGACAGGGGCCTACGAGCAGTACTTC. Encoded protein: CASSFGTGAYEQYF.

CDR3 amino acids: CASSSSTGTTMYEQYF. As DNA, the CDR3 is TGCGCCAGCAGCTCGTCTACCGGGACTACCATGTACGAGCAGTACTTC. The V and J genes are TRBV5-1 and TRBJ2-7; 7 bases are a match to TRBD2. CDR3 length: 16 amino acids. V was pared by 3 bases and J by 4 bases, with 13 bases of the junction left unmatched. Germline V gene data show CDR1 as SGHRS and CDR2 as YFSETQ.

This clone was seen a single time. CDR3 sequence: CASSEAATGGTDTQYF. The CDR3 DNA is TGTGCCAGCAGTGAAGCTGCGACAGGGGGGACAGATACGCAGTATTTT. V is TRBV6-1 and J is TRBJ2-3, with 9 bases lining up with TRBD1. This CDR3 contains 16 residues. Germline CDR1 reads MNHNS; CDR2 reads SASEGT. Trimming at V came to 0 bases and at J to 3 bases, leaving 4 bases not matched to a gene.

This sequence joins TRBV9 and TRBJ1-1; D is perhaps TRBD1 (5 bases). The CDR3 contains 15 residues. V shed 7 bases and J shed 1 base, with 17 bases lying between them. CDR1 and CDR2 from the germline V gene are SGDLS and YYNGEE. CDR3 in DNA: TGTGCCAGCGGGGCGGGAGCTATCTCGAACACTGAAGCTTTCTTT. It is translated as CASGAGAISNTEAFF.

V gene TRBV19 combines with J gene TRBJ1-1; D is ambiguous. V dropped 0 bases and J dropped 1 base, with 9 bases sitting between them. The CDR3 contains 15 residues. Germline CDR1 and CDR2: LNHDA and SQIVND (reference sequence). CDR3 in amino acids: CASSIDRGENTEAFF. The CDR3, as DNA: TGTGCCAGTAGTATAGACCGGGGTGAGAACACTGAAGCTTTCTTT.

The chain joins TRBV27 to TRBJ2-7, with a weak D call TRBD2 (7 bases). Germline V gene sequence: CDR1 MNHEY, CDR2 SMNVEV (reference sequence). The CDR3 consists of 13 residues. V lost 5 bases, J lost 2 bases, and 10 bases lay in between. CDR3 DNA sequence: TGTGCCAGCAGTCCGGGGGGCCCCTACGAGCAGTACTTC. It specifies CASSPGGPYEQYF.

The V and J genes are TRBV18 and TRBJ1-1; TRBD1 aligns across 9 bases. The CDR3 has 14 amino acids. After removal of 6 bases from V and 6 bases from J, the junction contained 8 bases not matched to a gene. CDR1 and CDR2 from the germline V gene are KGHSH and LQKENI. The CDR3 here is CASSRRDRVPEAFF. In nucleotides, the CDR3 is TGTGCCAGCTCGCGCCGGGACAGGGTACCTGAAGCTTTCTTT.

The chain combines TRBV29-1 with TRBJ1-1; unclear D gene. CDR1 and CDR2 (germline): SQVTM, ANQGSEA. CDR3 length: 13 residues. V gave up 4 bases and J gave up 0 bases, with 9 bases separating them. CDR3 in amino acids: CSVVFPLNTEAFF. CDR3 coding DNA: TGCAGCGTTGTATTTCCCCTGAACACTGAAGCTTTCTTT. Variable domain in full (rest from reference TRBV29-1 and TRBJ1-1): SAVISQKPSRDICQRGTSLTIQCQVDSQVTMMFWYRQQPGQSLTLIATANQGSEATYESGFVIDKFPISRPNLTFSTLTVSNMSPEDSSIYLCSVVFPLNTEAFFGQGTRLTVV.

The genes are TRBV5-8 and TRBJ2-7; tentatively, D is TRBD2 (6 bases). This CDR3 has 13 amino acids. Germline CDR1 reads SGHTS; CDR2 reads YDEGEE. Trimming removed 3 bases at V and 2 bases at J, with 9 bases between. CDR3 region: CASSSGLAYEQYF. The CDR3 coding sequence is TGTGCCAGCAGCTCGGGACTCGCCTACGAGCAGTACTTC. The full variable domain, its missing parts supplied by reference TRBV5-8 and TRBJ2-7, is EAGVTQSPTHLIKTRGQQATLRCSPISGHTSVYWYQQALGLGLQFLLWYDEGEERNRGNFPPRFSGRQFPNYSSELNVNALELEDSALYLCASSSGLAYEQYFGPGTRLTVT.

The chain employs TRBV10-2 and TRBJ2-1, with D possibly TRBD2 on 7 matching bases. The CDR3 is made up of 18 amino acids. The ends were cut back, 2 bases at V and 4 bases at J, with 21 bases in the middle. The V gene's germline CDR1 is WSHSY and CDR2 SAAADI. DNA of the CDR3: TGCGCCAGCAGTGAGGAGGGGGACGGGAGGACTATTTACAATGAGCAGTTCTTC. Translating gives CASSEEGDGRTIYNEQFF.

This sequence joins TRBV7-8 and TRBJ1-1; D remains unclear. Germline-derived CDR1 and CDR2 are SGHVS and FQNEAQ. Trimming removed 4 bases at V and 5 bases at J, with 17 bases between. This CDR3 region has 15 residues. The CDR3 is CASSSGGLRGTEAFF. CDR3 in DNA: TGTGCCAGCAGCTCTGGAGGCCTACGAGGTACTGAAGCTTTCTTT.

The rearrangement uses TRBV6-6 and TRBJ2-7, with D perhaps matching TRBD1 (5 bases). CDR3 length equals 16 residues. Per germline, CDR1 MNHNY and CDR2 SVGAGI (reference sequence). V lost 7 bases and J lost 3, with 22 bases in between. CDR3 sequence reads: CASNPRDSNWIYEQYF. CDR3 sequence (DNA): TGTGCCAGCAACCCGAGAGACAGCAACTGGATCTACGAGCAGTACTTC.

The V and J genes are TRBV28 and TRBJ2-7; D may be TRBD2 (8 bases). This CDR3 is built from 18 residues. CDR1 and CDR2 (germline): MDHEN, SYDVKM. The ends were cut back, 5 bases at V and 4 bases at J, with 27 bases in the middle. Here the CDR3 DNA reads TGTGCCAGCAGTATCTGGGGGACAGAAGGACTAGCTCAATACGAGCAGTACTTC. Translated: CASSIWGTEGLAQYEQYF.